The 26 T cell receptor beta chains listed next were all sequenced from one sample in a study of control samples from healthy donors and cancer patients. The data were produced by immunoSEQ multiplex PCR, yet TCRdb's version contains in-frame clones alone and is incomplete. This table holds 99,000 or so clones, almost 85% found once. The sample consisted of blood. Source of these receptors: a man in his fifties or sixties in good health.

The V gene is TRBV5-5, the J gene TRBJ2-7; D gene uncertain. Trimming removed 4 bases from V and 5 bases from J, with 19 bases in between. The CDR3 totals 15 residues. Germline values: CDR1 SGHKS, CDR2 YYEKEE (reference sequence). DNA for the CDR3: TGTGCCAGCAGCCTTGAGACGGTGTCCGGCGACGAGCAGTACTTC. Its protein is CASSLETVSGDEQYF.

The chain couples TRBV18 to TRBJ1-5; 9 bases match TRBD1. In germline, CDR1 is KGHSH, CDR2 LQKENI. With 1 base clipped from V and 0 bases from J, the junction kept 4 bases outside the gene matches. CDR3 length equals 17 residues. The CDR3 DNA follows: TGTGCCAGCTCACCACTAGGGACAGGGAATAGCAATCAGCCCCAGCATTTT. Translation: CASSPLGTGNSNQPQHF.

This clone was seen once. The V call is TRBV10-1, the J call TRBJ2-1; maybe TRBD2 (5 bases). CDR1 WNHNN and CDR2 SYGVQD come from the germline V gene (reference sequence). This CDR3 comprises 13 residues. The ends were cut back, 5 bases at V and 4 bases at J, with 9 bases in the middle. CDR3 DNA sequence: TGCGCCAGCAGTACCGGACTGTACAATGAGCAGTTCTTC. Its protein product is CASSTGLYNEQFF.

The rearrangement links TRBV6-5 to TRBJ1-1; a possible D gene is TRBD1 (5 bases). Germline V gene lookup returns CDR1 MNHEY and CDR2 SVGAGI. With 0 bases removed from V and 2 bases from J, the gap between germline ends came to 13 bases. The CDR3 spans 16 residues. The DNA of the CDR3 is TGTGCCAGCAGTTACTCGAATGGGGGTTTTAACACTGAAGCTTTCTTT. Translating it yields CASSYSNGGFNTEAFF.

V and J are TRBV10-1 and TRBJ2-7; TRBD2 might be the D (6 bases). V was cut by 7 bases and J by 4 bases, with 23 bases left in between. The CDR3 is 16 residues long. Germline V CDR1 and CDR2: WNHNN, SYGVQD (reference sequence). Here the CDR3 reads CASTGLPGLQGYEQYF. Here the CDR3 DNA reads TGCGCCAGCACAGGGCTACCGGGACTCCAGGGTTACGAGCAGTACTTC.

The rearrangement joins TRBV19 to TRBJ2-1; D ambiguous. Trimming cost V 5 bases and J 8 bases, with 10 bases left between them. Germline V gives CDR1 LNHDA, CDR2 SQIVND (reference sequence). This CDR3 has 12 residues. CDR3 sequence reads: CASSPLGDEQFF. CDR3 DNA sequence: TGTGCCAGTAGTCCTCTAGGAGATGAGCAGTTCTTC.

The CDR3 nucleotides read TGTGCCAGCAGCTTAAACGGGCGGGAGACCGGGGAGCTGTTTTTT. This codes for CASSLNGRETGELFF. The chain recombines TRBV7-3 with TRBJ2-2, with TRBD2 identical over 7 bases. The CDR3 runs 15 residues. The ends lost 1 base at V and 5 bases at J; junction bases unmatched: 4. Germline-derived CDR1 and CDR2 are SGHTA and FQGTGA.

The rearrangement joins TRBV4-2 to TRBJ2-2; 7 positions agree with TRBD2. V was pared by 4 bases and J by 3 bases, with 5 bases of the junction left unmatched. This CDR3 is 15 amino acids long. From germline, CDR1 is LGHNA and CDR2 YNFKEQ. The CDR3 DNA is TGTGCCAGCAGCCCCGGGGGGATGGACACCGGGGAGCTGTTTTTT. Protein: CASSPGGMDTGELFF.

The V and J genes are TRBV19 and TRBJ1-5, with a possible D match to TRBD1 (5 bases). Germline V CDR1 and CDR2: LNHDA, SQIVND (reference sequence). The CDR3 consists of 14 residues. Trimming cost V 7 bases and J 6 bases, with 16 bases left between them. CDR3 sequence: CASTSTQGIQPQHF. The CDR3 DNA follows: TGTGCCAGTACCTCAACCCAGGGAATTCAGCCCCAGCATTTT.

The CDR3 DNA is TGTGCCAGCAGCCTAGGACAGGGGAGAGACACTGAAGCTTTCTTT. It specifies CASSLGQGRDTEAFF. The chain has TRBV11-3 and TRBJ1-1, with 9 bases fitting TRBD1. The CDR3 runs to 15 residues. Per the germline V gene, CDR1 is SGHNT and CDR2 is YENEEA. Trimming took 5 bases from V and 3 from J; bases not matched to a gene: 7.

The chain joins TRBV29-1 to TRBJ2-7; TRBD1 matches 9 bases. Germline CDR1 and CDR2: SQVTM and ANQGSEA. CDR3 length equals 13 residues. Germline trimming cut 8 bases from V and 1 base from J; bases unmatched to any gene: 6. CDR3 sequence (DNA): TGCAGCTGTTCTGGGACAGGGTCCTACGAGCAGTACTTC. Its protein product is CSCSGTGSYEQYF.

V is TRBV5-1 and J is TRBJ2-5; 13 nucleotides agree with TRBD2. The germline gives CDR1 SGHRS, CDR2 YFSETQ. Unmatched junction bases numbered 9, after V lost 6 bases and J lost 1 base. This CDR3 comprises 17 residues. CDR3 coding DNA: TGCGCCAGCACAGTAGCGGGGACTAGCGGGATCCAAGAGACCCAGTACTTC. It specifies CASTVAGTSGIQETQYF.

The chain combines TRBV29-1 with TRBJ2-5; D is possibly TRBD2 (6 bases). Germline loops: CDR1 SQVTM, CDR2 ANQGSEA. The CDR3 length is 13 residues. The V and J ends lost 4 bases and 2 bases respectively, with 11 bases between them. DNA for the CDR3: TGCAGCGTTGGGGCCGGGAGTCAAGAGACCCAGTACTTC. Protein: CSVGAGSQETQYF. The full variable domain, completed using reference TRBV29-1 and TRBJ2-5, is SAVISQKPSRDICQRGTSLTIQCQVDSQVTMMFWYRQQPGQSLTLIATANQGSEATYESGFVIDKFPISRPNLTFSTLTVSNMSPEDSSIYLCSVGAGSQETQYFGPGTRLLVL.

The genes are TRBV28 and TRBJ1-1; TRBD1 is a possible D gene (5 bases). The germline gives CDR1 MDHEN, CDR2 SYDVKM. V lost 7 bases and J 5 bases, leaving 17 bases between the germline ends. CDR3 length: 14 residues. CDR3 sequence (DNA): TGTGCCAGCAATCGCGGGGGTATTTGGACTGAAGCTTTCTTT. It codes for CASNRGGIWTEAFF.

J is TRBJ2-1 and V is TRBV15, with 10 bases identical to TRBD2. Germline values: CDR1 LNHNV, CDR2 YYDKDF (reference sequence). The CDR3 is 16 residues long. V lost 3 bases and J lost 6; bases outside the gene matches: 8. The CDR3 bases are TGTGCCACCAGCAGCTCTCTAGCGGGGGTCCGCAATGAGCAGTTCTTC. This encodes CATSSSLAGVRNEQFF.

The chain has TRBV10-1 and TRBJ2-7; D may correspond to TRBD1 or TRBD2 (5 bases each). The CDR3 has 15 amino acids. The germline gives CDR1 WNHNN, CDR2 SYGVQD (reference sequence). Trimming removed 2 bases at V and 4 bases at J, with 15 bases between. CDR3 nucleotide sequence: TGCGCCAGCAGTGAGAGTTGGGACGGCGTTTACGAGCAGTACTTC. Its translation is CASSESWDGVYEQYF.

DNA for the CDR3: TGTGCCAGCAGCCACGGGACAGGGGGCACTGAAGCTTTCTTT. Amino acids: CASSHGTGGTEAFF. The chain couples TRBV7-3 to TRBJ1-1, with 11 bases lining up with TRBD1. The germline V gene has CDR1 SGHTA and CDR2 FQGTGA. The CDR3 spans 14 residues. J gave up 4 bases and V 5 bases, and 3 bases lay outside the gene matches.

Comments on this clone: Other DNA sequences from this sample encode an identical CDR3 as well. The chain uses TRBV29-1 and TRBJ2-3, with a possible D match to TRBD2 (6 bases). V lost 6 bases and J 0 bases, leaving 13 bases between the germline ends. CDR1 and CDR2 (germline): SQVTM, ANQGSEA. This CDR3 comprises 14 residues. CDR3 amino acids: CSVDSGASTDTQYF. Written as DNA, the CDR3 is TGCAGCGTAGATAGCGGAGCTAGCACAGATACGCAGTATTTT.

The rearrangement uses TRBV10-3 and TRBJ2-1; 9 positions agree with TRBD2. Germline assignment: CDR1 ENHRY and CDR2 SYGVKD. J was trimmed by 12 bases and V by 10 bases; bases with no gene match: 10. The CDR3 sequence is 12 residues long. Here the CDR3 reads CATTGTSFMQFF. CDR3 sequence (DNA): TGTGCCACGACCGGGACTAGCTTTATGCAGTTCTTC.

The chain has TRBV6-1 and TRBJ2-4; no definite D call. Per the germline V gene, CDR1 is MNHNS and CDR2 is SASEGT. There are 16 residues in the CDR3. V was clipped by 1 base and J by 0 bases, with 10 bases between them. The CDR3 is CASSEGGSLAKNIQYF. CDR3 DNA sequence: TGTGCCAGCAGTGAAGGGGGTTCCCTAGCCAAAAACATTCAGTACTTC.

The rearrangement joins TRBV28 to TRBJ2-7; 10 bases line up with TRBD1. V trimming: 10 bases; J trimming: 3 bases; junction bases outside the gene matches: 12. Germline V lookup: CDR1 MDHEN, CDR2 SYDVKM. This CDR3 contains 15 residues. For the CDR3, the DNA is TGTGCCACCACCCGGGACAGGGGTTATAACTACGAGCAGTACTTC. It yields the protein CATTRDRGYNYEQYF. Full variable domain (rest looked up from reference TRBV28 and TRBJ2-7): DVKVTQSSRYLVKRTGEKVFLECVQDMDHENMFWYRQDPGLGLRLIYFSYDVKMKEKGDIPEGYSVSREKKERFSLILESASTNQTSMYLCATTRDRGYNYEQYFGPGTRLTVT.

V and J are TRBV6-5 and TRBJ2-7, with unresolved D. There are 13 residues in the CDR3. Germline CDR1 and CDR2: MNHEY and SVGAGI. Between the trimmed V and J ends, which lost 5 bases and 3 bases, there was a span of 11 bases. The CDR3 nucleotides read TGTGCCAGCAGTCGCGCTGGCAACTACGAGCAGTACTTC. This sequence encodes CASSRAGNYEQYF.

Worth noting for this clone: This sample also contains other DNA sequences that code for the same CDR3. The chain joins TRBV27 to TRBJ1-1; D ambiguous. Per germline, CDR1 MNHEY and CDR2 SMNVEV (reference sequence). Trimming left V 2 bases short and J 0 bases short, with 7 bases between. This CDR3 spans 14 amino acids. The CDR3 DNA reads TGTGCCAGCAGTTTAAGGCAGATGAACACTGAAGCTTTCTTT. It yields the protein CASSLRQMNTEAFF.

The chain is built from TRBV10-2 and TRBJ2-7, with 7 bases that match TRBD2. The CDR3 totals 15 residues. Germline V gene lookup returns CDR1 WSHSY and CDR2 SAAADI. The V and J ends lost 4 bases and 4 bases, in that order; junction bases with no gene match: 10. CDR3 in amino acids: CASSVLLAGGYEQYF. CDR3 DNA sequence: TGCGCCAGCAGTGTTCTGTTAGCGGGCGGATACGAGCAGTACTTC.

The V and J genes are TRBV7-3 and TRBJ2-1; D is tentatively TRBD1 or TRBD2 (5 bases each). Trimming stripped 5 bases from V and 9 bases from J, with 11 bases between. Germline CDR1 and CDR2: SGHTA and FQGTGA. The CDR3 extends over 12 amino acids. CDR3 sequence reads: CASSGGVGEQFF. CDR3 coding DNA: TGTGCCAGCAGCGGGGGTGTCGGTGAGCAGTTCTTC.

The V call is TRBV6-6, the J call TRBJ2-1; TRBD2 aligns across 8 bases. V shed 2 bases and J 5 bases; nucleotides not matched to a gene: 5. Germline CDR1 is MNHNY and CDR2 is SVGAGI (reference sequence). The CDR3 consists of 15 residues. DNA of the CDR3: TGTGCCAGCAGTTACCCGGGGGGGACTAACAATGAGCAGTTCTTC. It is translated as CASSYPGGTNNEQFF.